The entry below gives a single TCR beta chain sequence along with its context. What it binds is unknown. Germline lookup yields CDR1 SGHVS and CDR2 FQNEAQ. V was clipped by 2 bases and J by 7 bases, with 12 bases between them. This CDR3 is 14 amino acids long. The table came from immunoSEQ multiplex PCR; TCRdb's copy has only in-frame clones and leaves some out. The table includes just under 85,000 clones, roughly 80% detected once. This entry comes from a study of OX40 agonist ivuxolimab in advanced cancers. Study-wide results and limits: Among the lowest peripheral clonal expansion occurred in 0.1-3.0 mg/kg partial responders.

The clonotype comes from an adult with an advanced solid tumor such as melanoma, head and neck, liver or kidney cancer. Sequences were derived from CD4+ or CD8+ T cells sorted from blood, sampled in a trial of the OX40 agonist ivuxolimab. This chain joins TRBV7-8 and TRBJ2-1; no definite D call. CDR3 bases: TGTGCCAGCAGCTTATCAGGCCTAGGGAATGAGCAGTTCTTC. Protein product: CASSLSGLGNEQFF.